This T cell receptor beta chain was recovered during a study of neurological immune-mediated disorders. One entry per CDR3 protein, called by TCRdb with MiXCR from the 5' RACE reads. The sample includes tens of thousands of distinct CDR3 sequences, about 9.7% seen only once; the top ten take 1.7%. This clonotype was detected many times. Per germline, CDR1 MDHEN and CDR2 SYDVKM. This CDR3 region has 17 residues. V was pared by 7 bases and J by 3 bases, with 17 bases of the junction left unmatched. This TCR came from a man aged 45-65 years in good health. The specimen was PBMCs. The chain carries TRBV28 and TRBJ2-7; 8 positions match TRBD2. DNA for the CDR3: TGTGCCAGCAAAACGGGGGGGGTTTTCGCGACTATCTACGAGCAGTACTTC. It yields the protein CASKTGGVFATIYEQYF.